This TCR beta chain was recovered during a study of blood T cells in healthy people across ages. Study outcomes and limitations: Since the PBMCs were unsorted, naive and antigen-experienced cells could not be conclusively compared. Roughly linearly, TCR beta diversity per million T cells fell as age increased. Estimated diversity, derived from one million T cells, was regarded as an underestimate.

In this sample, this clonotype turned up a few times. The target antigen is unknown. Together with a sample-barcoded 5' primer, a J-beta primer mix was included in a second PCR lasting about 6 to 11 cycles. TCRdb itself ran the 5' RACE reads through MiXCR, one entry per CDR3 protein. The profile shows 800,000 or so distinct CDR3 sequences, approximately 65% of them singletons. Trimming took 5 bases from V and 0 from J; bases not matched to a gene: 6. Germline lookup yields CDR1 MNHEY and CDR2 SVGAGI. CDR3 size: 15 residues. Whenever a sample was processed, at least 6 million PBMCs were isolated. The rearrangement joins TRBV6-5 to TRBJ2-7; 8 bases fit TRBD1. Sequences were obtained from blood. The TCR sequence derives from a young man in good health. The CDR3, as DNA: TGTGCCAGCAGTGAGCCGGGACAGGACTCCTACGAGCAGTACTTC. As protein: CASSEPGQDSYEQYF.